This entry features one T cell receptor beta chain sequence. The clone's antigen remains unknown. From each donor, a roughly 2.5 ml peripheral blood sample was collected into PAXgene tubes and stored at -80 degrees C. Total RNA was isolated from whole blood with the PAXgene blood miRNA kit on an automated QIAcube, without T cell sorting. Peripheral blood from monozygotic twin pairs who were concordant or discordant for inflammatory bowel disease underwent deep TCRalpha and TCRbeta repertoire profiling using unique molecular barcoding. Smoking habits were recorded for all twin pairs, with individuals classified as current, former or never smokers. The record originates from a study of monozygotic twins with inflammatory bowel disease (dated by TCRdb to between 2018 and 2021). Study-level background: A total of approximately 30 monozygotic twin pairs were included in the full study, comprising nine German pairs (four IBD-concordant, five IBD-discordant) and 19 IBD-discordant Danish pairs. Disease-associated traits were sought mainly through comparisons between IBD patients and their genetically identical healthy co-twins within discordant pairs. Each individual had, on average, about 151 000 unique TCRalpha sequences and 181 000 unique TCRbeta sequences available for analysis.

The library was generated by 5' RACE. Preparation of each TCR library used approximately 3,500 ng of total RNA. For each sample, cDNA synthesis was carried out in eight separate reactions using SMARTScribe reverse transcriptase. Unique molecular identifiers containing a 6-nucleotide sample barcode were introduced through template switching during cDNA synthesis. Two nested PCRs of roughly 16 and 10 cycles amplified the TCRalpha and TCRbeta cDNA, and bead purification followed each PCR. Before amplification, the cDNA was both treated with uracil DNA-glycosylase and purified with the QIAquick PCR purification kit. The second PCR was the step at which Illumina TruSeq-compatible adapters and sample-specific barcodes were added. Library quality and concentration were assessed using TapeStation and Qubit, and 4.5 to 5.5 ng of each library was pooled. Sequencing of pooled libraries was carried out on an Illumina HiSeq2500 single-index Rapid Run using 2 x 100 bp reads and custom sequencing primers. The authors processed their data as follows. PCR and sequencing errors were corrected by UMI-based consensus assembly using MiGEC version 1.2.6. MiXCR version 2.1.1 handled V(D)J alignment, clonotype assembly and CDR3 extraction. To normalise gene usage, clonotype sharing and MAIT/NKT TCR abundance, the analysis used the top 1000, 10 000 and 20 000 clonotypes per sample. After downsampling to 27 000 UMIs, diversity was calculated as the inverse Simpson index using the vegan R package. Statistical testing used paired Mann-Whitney U tests on the discordant twin pairs and applied Benjamini-Hochberg correction for multiple testing. Reprocessed by TCRdb, the reads give a single entry per CDR3 protein sequence, without DNA. The V and J calls follow TCRdb's processing rather than the paper's. This sample's table contains about 110,000 distinct CDR3 sequences. The ten largest clones take up 9.5% to 15% of the sample.

Sequences SGHTA (CDR1) and FQGNSA (CDR2) are obtained from the germline V gene. The CDR3 sequence holds 15 residues, the cysteine and phenylalanine included. The DNA is unrecorded. General study outcomes and caveats: Because patients were on differing immunosuppressive treatments, the repertoires may have picked up extra background noise and inter-individual variability. A decrease in TCRbeta repertoire diversity, as measured by inverse Simpson index, was observed in IBD patients compared with their healthy co-twins. IBD patients shared fewer clonotypes with other individuals than healthy twins did, most markedly in patients showing signs of disease activity. No difference in repertoire similarity was observed between concordant and discordant twins, possibly owing to limited statistical power. No single strong signal or clonotype linked to IBD turned up in the results, so the idea that one exists was not supported. Different T cell subtypes could not be distinguished in the analysis.

Material: blood. Rearrangement joined TRBV7-2 to TRBJ2-1; TCRdb gives TRBD2 as the D gene, but with no DNA this cannot be confirmed. The TCR was taken from a human donor with ulcerative colitis or Crohn's disease, or a healthy co-twin of an affected twin (not recorded which). The CDR3 protein sequence reads: CASSLFGVGGNEQFF. The entire variable domain, with the stretches around the CDR3 drawn from the reference TRBV7-2 and TRBJ2-1 proteins, is GAGVSQSPSNKVTEKGKDVELRCDPISGHTALYWYRQSLGQGLEFLIYFQGNSAPDKSGLPSDRFSAERTGGSVSTLTIQRTQQEDSAVYLCASSLFGVGGNEQFFGPGTRLTVL.